The clone carrying this T cell receptor (beta chain) appeared a few times. Its specificity is unknown. Incorporated into the TCR beta cDNA libraries were unique molecular identifiers, which served to reduce PCR and sequencing biases. Input of about 0.95 to 11 million T cells yielded around 460,000 cDNA molecules. TCRdb fed the PCR reads into MiXCR, producing one record per CDR3 protein. The sample contains 750,000 to 950,000 distinct CDR3 sequences, around 50% of which appear only once. This specimen comes from a study of post-analysis software for immune sequencing data. Study-wide results and limits: In patients, roughly five TRBV segments were more frequent than in controls, with TRBV5-6, TRBV5-1 and TRBV20-1 among them. Samples from a shared batch, those prepared together, strongly co-clustered by F measure.

The CDR3 runs to 13 residues. CDR1 and CDR2 (germline): SQVTM, ANQGSEA. V shed 3 bases and J shed 2 bases, with 9 bases lying between them. The chain combines TRBV29-1 with TRBJ2-3; perhaps TRBD2 as D (6 bases). Sample: blood. This TCR was recovered from a girl between 10 and 17 years old with multiple sclerosis. The CDR3 here is CSVDGLLTDTQYF. The CDR3, as DNA: TGCAGCGTTGATGGACTACTCACAGATACGCAGTATTTT.